This paragraph covers one TCR beta chain sequence. Repertoires were generated with immunoSEQ multiplex PCR, while TCRdb's copy carries only in-frame clones and drops some. Among a few hundred thousand clones listed, approximately 77% were seen once. Germline assignment: CDR1 SGHTS and CDR2 YDEGEE. With 0 bases removed from V and 7 bases from J, the gap between germline ends came to 17 bases. The CDR3 extends over 15 amino acids. This sample was taken from a study of blood T cell repertoires in COVID-19. This clonotype originated in a woman between 18 and 30 years old with acute or convalescent COVID-19. The sample consisted of peripheral blood. J is TRBJ2-7 and V is TRBV5-8; weak D call: TRBD1 (6 bases). This chain's CDR3 is CASSLGGTTRGEQYF. The CDR3 DNA follows: TGTGCCAGCAGCTTGGGGGGGACAACTCGAGGAGAGCAGTACTTC.